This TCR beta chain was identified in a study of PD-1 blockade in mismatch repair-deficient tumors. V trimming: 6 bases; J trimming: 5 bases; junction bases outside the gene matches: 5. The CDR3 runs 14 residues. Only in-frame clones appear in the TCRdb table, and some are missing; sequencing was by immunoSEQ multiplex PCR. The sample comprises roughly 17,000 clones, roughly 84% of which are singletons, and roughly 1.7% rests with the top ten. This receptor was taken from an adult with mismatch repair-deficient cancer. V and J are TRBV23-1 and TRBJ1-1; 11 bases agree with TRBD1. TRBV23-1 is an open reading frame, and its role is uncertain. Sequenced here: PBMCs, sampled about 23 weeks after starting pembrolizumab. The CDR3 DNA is TGCGCCAGCAGCCGGACAGGGGGCAGTACTGAAGCTTTCTTT. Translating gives CASSRTGGSTEAFF.